This T cell receptor (beta chain) is from a study of TIL therapy for anti-PD-1-resistant metastatic lung cancer. Study-level information: By whole-exome sequencing, median non-synonymous tumor mutation burden was roughly 1.6 mutations per megabase.

This was the immunoSEQ v3 assay. The data were produced by immunoSEQ multiplex PCR, yet TCRdb's version contains in-frame clones alone and is incomplete. The sample has some 52,000 clones, 70% to 80% seen once. Specified time point: pre-treatment sample, taken before nivolumab and TIL therapy. The CDR3 totals 15 residues. The V and J ends lost 6 bases and 7 bases, in that order; junction bases with no gene match: 9. Germline CDR1 is SEHNR and CDR2 is FQNEAQ (reference sequence). The source material was blood, sampled at baseline. This chain uses TRBV7-9 with TRBJ2-1, with 10 bases aligning to TRBD2. The origin of this receptor is a woman aged 30 to 85 with non-small cell lung cancer. CDR3 sequence reads: CASRESGGARNEQFF. CDR3 DNA: TGTGCCAGCAGGGAAAGCGGGGGGGCCAGAAATGAGCAGTTCTTC.